The following is a T cell receptor (beta chain) sequence with its context. V lost 0 bases and J lost 7, with 7 bases in between. Germline loops: CDR1 SGHRS, CDR2 YFSETQ. The length of the CDR3 is 12 residues. The data are from a study of blood T cell repertoires in COVID-19. Study-level information: Samples taken during acute and convalescent COVID-19 were collected in the United States, Italy and Spain. Sample material is recorded as cDNA or gDNA derived from T cells, B-cell-depleted T cells, or PBMCs.

In the authors' workflow: Nucleated cell counts were estimated from reference gene primer amplification. The assay was immunoSEQ multiplex PCR, and TCRdb's table has in-frame clones only and misses some. V, J and clone size reflect that table, while D and trimming were determined from the DNA. The sample lists about 220,000 clones, about four fifths occurring once. Participant-given clinical history determined each cohort assignment. The chain recombines TRBV5-1 with TRBJ1-1; D not resolved. This clonotype originated in a woman in her fifties or sixties who had recovered from COVID-19. The sample was PBMCs or T cells enriched from blood (not recorded which). In DNA, the CDR3 is TGCGCCAGCAGCTTGGGTTTCGGTGAAGCTTTCTTT. It translates to CASSLGFGEAFF.